This T cell receptor beta chain was recovered during a study of CDR3 diversity in severe acne. TCRdb redid the calling of the PCR reads with MiXCR, one entry per CDR3 protein. This sample has more than 80,000 distinct CDR3 sequences; under 55% occur once, and the top ten carry roughly 10%. Of note for this clonotype: This could be a read error, since a much larger clone is one nucleotide away.

V was trimmed by 6 bases and J by 2 bases, leaving 6 bases between them. CDR3 length: 12 amino acids. Germline-derived CDR1 and CDR2 are MNHEY and SVGAGI. This clonotype originated in a male donor with severe acne vulgaris. V usage is TRBV6-5 and J usage is TRBJ2-3; D ambiguous. Sequencing was performed on blood. The CDR3 sequence: CASSGNTDTQYF. The CDR3, as DNA: TGTGCCAGCAGCGGAAACACAGATACGCAGTATTTT.